Listed here is a single T cell receptor (beta chain). Arm-PCR of CDR3 regions and iRepertoire HTBI primers were used to build TCR beta libraries. Original data processing: The samples included roughly 61 TRBV and roughly 14 TRBJ segments. In TCRdb, the multiplex PCR reads were re-called with MiXCR into one record per CDR3 protein. The V and J calls here are based on TCRdb, not the publication. The repertoire holds around 430,000 distinct CDR3 sequences, with about 20% as singletons. These data belong to a study of regulatory T cells in long-lasting Graves disease. Time point reported: persistent/refractory GD, antithyroid drugs over 5 years with positive TRAb. PBMC-extracted RNA yielded the TCR library. This clonotype originated in a female donor with Graves disease. The source material was peripheral blood mononuclear cells (PBMCs), sampled when the disease was refractory, from a patient treated with antithyroid drugs.

CDR3 DNA: TGTGCCAGCAGCCCCTTCCAGGGGGGGGTGGAGCAGTACTTC. Translation: CASSPFQGGVEQYF. The J gene is TRBJ2-7, the V gene TRBV3-1; D may correspond to TRBD1 or TRBD2 (7 bases each). The CDR3 is 14 amino acids. V gave up 4 bases and J gave up 7 bases, with 17 bases separating them. In germline, CDR1 is LGHDT, CDR2 YNNKEL (reference sequence).